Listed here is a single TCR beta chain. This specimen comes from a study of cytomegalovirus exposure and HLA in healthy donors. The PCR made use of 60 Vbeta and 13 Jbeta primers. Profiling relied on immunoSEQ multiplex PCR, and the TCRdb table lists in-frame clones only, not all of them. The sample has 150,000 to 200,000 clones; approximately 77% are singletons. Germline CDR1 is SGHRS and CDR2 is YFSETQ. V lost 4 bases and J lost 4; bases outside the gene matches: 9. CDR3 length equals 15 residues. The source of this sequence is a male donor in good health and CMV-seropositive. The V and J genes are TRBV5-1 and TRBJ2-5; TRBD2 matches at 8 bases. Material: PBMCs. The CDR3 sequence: CASSTLAGRGETQYF. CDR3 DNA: TGCGCCAGCAGCACCTTAGCGGGGAGGGGAGAGACCCAGTACTTC.